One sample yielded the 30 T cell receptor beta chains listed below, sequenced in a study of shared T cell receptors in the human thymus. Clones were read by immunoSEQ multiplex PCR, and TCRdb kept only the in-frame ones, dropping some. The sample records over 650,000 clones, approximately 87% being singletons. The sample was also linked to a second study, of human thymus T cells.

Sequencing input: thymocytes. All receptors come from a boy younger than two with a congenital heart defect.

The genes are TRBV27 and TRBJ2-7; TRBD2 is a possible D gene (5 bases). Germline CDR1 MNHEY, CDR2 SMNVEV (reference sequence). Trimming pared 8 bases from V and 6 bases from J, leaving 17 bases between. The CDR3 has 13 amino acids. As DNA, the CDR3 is TGTGCCAGCCGAACTAGTAGGGCATTCGAGCAGTACTTC. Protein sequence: CASRTSRAFEQYF.

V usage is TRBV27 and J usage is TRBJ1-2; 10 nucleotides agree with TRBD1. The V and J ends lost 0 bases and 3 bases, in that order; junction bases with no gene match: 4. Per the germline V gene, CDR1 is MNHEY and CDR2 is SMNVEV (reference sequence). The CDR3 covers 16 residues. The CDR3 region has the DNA TGTGCCAGCAGTTTATCTCCGGGACAGGGGTACTATGGCTACACCTTC. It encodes CASSLSPGQGYYGYTF.

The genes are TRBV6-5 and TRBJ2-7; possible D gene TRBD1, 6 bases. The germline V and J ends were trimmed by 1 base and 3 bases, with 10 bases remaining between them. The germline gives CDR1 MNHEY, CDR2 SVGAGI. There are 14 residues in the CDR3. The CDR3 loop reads CASSYLGADYEQYF. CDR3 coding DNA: TGTGCCAGCAGTTACTTGGGGGCGGACTACGAGCAGTACTTC.

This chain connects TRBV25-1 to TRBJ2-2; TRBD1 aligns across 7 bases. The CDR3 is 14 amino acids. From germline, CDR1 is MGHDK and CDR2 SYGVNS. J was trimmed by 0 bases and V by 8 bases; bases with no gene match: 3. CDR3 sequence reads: CASCGQANTGELFF. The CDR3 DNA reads TGTGCCAGCTGCGGACAGGCGAACACCGGGGAGCTGTTTTTT. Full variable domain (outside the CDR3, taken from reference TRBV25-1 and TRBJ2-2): EADIYQTPRYLVIGTGKKITLECSQTMGHDKMYWYQQDPGMELHLIHYSYGVNSTEKGDLSSESTVSRIRTEHFPLTLESARPSHTSQYLCASCGQANTGELFFGEGSRLTVL.

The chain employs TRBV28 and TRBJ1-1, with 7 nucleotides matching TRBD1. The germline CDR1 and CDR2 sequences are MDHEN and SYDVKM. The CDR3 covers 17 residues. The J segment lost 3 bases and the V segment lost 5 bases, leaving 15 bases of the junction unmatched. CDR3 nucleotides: TGTGCCAGCAGTCCCCAAGGGGGCAGGGATATGTACACTGAAGCTTTCTTT. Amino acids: CASSPQGGRDMYTEAFF.

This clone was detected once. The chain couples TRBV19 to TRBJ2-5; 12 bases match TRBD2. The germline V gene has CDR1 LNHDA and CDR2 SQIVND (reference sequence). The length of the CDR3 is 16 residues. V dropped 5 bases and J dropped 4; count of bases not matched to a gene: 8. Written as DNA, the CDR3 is TGTGCCAGTAGTCTGCGACTAGCGGGAGTCGGAGAGACCCAGTACTTC. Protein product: CASSLRLAGVGETQYF.

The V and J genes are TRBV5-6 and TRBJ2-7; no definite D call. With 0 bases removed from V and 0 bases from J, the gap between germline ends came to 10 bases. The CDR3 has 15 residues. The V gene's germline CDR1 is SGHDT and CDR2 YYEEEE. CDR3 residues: CASSLDVGYSYEQYF. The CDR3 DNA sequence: TGTGCCAGCAGCTTGGACGTCGGGTACTCCTACGAGCAGTACTTC.

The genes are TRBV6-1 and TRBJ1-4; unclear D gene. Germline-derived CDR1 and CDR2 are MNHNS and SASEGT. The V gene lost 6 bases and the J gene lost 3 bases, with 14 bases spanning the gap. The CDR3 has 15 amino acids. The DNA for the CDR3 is TGTGCCAGCAGAAGAGACGAGACTGCTAATGAAAAACTGTTTTTT. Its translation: CASRRDETANEKLFF.

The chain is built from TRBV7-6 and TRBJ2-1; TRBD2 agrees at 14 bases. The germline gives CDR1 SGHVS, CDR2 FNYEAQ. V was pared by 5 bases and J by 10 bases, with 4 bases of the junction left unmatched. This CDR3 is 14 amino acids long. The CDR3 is CASSPGLAGEEQFF. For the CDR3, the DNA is TGTGCCAGCAGCCCGGGACTAGCGGGAGAAGAGCAGTTCTTC. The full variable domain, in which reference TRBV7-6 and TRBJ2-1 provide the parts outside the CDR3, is GAGVSQSPRYKVTKRGQDVALRCDPISGHVSLYWYRQALGQGPEFLTYFNYEAQQDKSGLPNDRFSAERPEGSISTLTIQRTEQRDSAMYRCASSPGLAGEEQFFGPGTRLTVL.

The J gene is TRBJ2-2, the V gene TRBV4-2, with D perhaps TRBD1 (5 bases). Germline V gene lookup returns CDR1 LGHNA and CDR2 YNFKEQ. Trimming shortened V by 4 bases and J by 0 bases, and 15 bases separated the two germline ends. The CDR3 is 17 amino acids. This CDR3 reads CASSRRVQAPNTGELFF. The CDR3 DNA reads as TGTGCCAGCAGCCGCCGGGTACAGGCTCCGAACACCGGGGAGCTGTTTTTT.

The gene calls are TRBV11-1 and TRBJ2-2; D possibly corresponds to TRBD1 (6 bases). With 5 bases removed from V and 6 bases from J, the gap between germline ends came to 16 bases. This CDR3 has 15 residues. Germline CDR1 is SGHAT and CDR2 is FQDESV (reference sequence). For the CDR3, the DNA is TGTGCCAGCAGCCCAAAAGTACAGGGATCCGGGGAGCTGTTTTTT. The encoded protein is CASSPKVQGSGELFF.

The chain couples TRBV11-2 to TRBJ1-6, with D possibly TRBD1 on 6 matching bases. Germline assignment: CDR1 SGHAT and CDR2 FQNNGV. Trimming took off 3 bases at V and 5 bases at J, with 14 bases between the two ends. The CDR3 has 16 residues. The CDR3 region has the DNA TGTGCCAGCAGCTTTAACAGGGAAGGGGATAATTCACCCCTCCACTTT. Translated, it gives CASSFNREGDNSPLHF. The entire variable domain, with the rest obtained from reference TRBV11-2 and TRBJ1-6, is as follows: EAGVAQSPRYKIIEKRQSVAFWCNPISGHATLYWYQQILGQGPKLLIQFQNNGVVDDSQLPKDRFSAERLKGVDSTLKIQPAKLEDSAVYLCASSFNREGDNSPLHFGNGTRLTVT.

CDR3 bases: TGTGCCAGCGTCCGGGACAGGGGATGTCTGGGGCAGTACTTC. The encoded protein is CASVRDRGCLGQYF. The V and J genes are TRBV11-2 and TRBJ2-7, with TRBD1 matching over 10 bases. CDR1 and CDR2 (germline): SGHAT, FQNNGV. The ends lost 8 bases at V and 9 bases at J; junction bases unmatched: 13. The CDR3 length is 14 residues.

The CDR3 coding sequence is TGTGCCAGCAGCTCCATCCGACAGGGGGCCCGATCTTCTTATGGCTACACCTTC. Protein sequence: CASSSIRQGARSSYGYTF. V gene TRBV5-6 combines with J gene TRBJ1-2; 10 nucleotides agree with TRBD1. V lost 3 bases and J lost 5; bases outside the gene matches: 16. The CDR3 is made up of 18 amino acids. Germline assignment: CDR1 SGHDT and CDR2 YYEEEE.

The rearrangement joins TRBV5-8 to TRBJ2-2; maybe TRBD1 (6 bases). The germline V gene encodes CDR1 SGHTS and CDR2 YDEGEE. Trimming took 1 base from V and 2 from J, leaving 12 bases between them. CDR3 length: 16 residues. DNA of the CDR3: TGTGCCAGCAGCTTGTGGACAGTACCCAACACCGGGGAGCTGTTTTTT. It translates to CASSLWTVPNTGELFF. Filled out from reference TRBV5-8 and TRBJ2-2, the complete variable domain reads EAGVTQSPTHLIKTRGQQATLRCSPISGHTSVYWYQQALGLGLQFLLWYDEGEERNRGNFPPRFSGRQFPNYSSELNVNALELEDSALYLCASSLWTVPNTGELFFGEGSRLTVL.

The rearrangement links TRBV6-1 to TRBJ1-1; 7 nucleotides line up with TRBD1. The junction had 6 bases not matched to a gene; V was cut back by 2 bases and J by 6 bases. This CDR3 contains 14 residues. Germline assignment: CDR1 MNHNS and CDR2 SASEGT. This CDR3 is CASSEPTGAPEAFF. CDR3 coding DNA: TGTGCCAGCAGTGAACCAACAGGGGCCCCTGAAGCTTTCTTT.

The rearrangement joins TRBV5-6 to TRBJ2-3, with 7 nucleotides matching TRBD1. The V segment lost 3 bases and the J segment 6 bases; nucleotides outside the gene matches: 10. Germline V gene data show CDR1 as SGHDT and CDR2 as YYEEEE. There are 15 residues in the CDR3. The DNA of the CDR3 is TGTGCCAGCAGCTGGGGGACAGTCCAGGGGGATACGCAGTATTTT. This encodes CASSWGTVQGDTQYF.

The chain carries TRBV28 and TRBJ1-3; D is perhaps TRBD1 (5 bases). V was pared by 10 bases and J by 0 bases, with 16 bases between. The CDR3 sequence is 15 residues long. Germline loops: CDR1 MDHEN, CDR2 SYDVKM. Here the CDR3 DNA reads TGTGCCATCGGTTACGACAGAGCCTCTGGAAACACCATATATTTT. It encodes CAIGYDRASGNTIYF.

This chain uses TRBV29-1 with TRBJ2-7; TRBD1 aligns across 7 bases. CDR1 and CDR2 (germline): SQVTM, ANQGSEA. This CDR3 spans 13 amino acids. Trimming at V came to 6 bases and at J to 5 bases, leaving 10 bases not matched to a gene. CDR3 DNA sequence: TGCAGCGTGCAGGAAGCAGGGGGAAACGAGCAGTACTTC. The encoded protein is CSVQEAGGNEQYF.

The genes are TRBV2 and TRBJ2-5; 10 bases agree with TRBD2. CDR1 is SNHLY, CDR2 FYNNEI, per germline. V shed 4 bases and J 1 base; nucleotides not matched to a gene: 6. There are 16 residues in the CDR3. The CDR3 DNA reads TGTGCCAGCAGTGCTCTGGAGCGGGGGGGCCAAGAGACCCAGTACTTC. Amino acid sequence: CASSALERGGQETQYF.

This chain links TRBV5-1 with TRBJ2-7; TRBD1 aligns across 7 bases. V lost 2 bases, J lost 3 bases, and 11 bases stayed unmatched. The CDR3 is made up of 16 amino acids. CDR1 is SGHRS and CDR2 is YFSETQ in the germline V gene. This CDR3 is CASSLPRDRGDYEQYF. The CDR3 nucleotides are TGCGCCAGCAGCTTACCCCGGGACAGAGGAGACTACGAGCAGTACTTC.

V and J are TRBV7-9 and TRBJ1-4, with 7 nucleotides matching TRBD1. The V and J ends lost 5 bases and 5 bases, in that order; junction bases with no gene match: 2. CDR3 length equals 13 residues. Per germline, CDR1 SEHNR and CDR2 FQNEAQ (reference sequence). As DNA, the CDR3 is TGTGCCAGCAGCCGGGACAGAAATGAAAAACTGTTTTTT. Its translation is CASSRDRNEKLFF.

DNA of the CDR3: TGTGCCAGCAGCTTGGACGTTTTTCCGGGGGGTTACTACGAGCAGTACTTC. Protein: CASSLDVFPGGYYEQYF. The chain couples TRBV5-6 to TRBJ2-7, with 7 bases lining up with TRBD2. There are 17 residues in the CDR3. V was clipped by 0 bases and J by 3 bases; unmatched bases: 12. Germline assignment: CDR1 SGHDT and CDR2 YYEEEE.

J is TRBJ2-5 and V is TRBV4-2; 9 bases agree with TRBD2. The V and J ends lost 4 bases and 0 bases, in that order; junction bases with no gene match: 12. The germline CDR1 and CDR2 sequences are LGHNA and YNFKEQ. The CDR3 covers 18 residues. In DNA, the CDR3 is TGTGCCAGCAGCCGTGAGCCTAGCGGGGAGCCCCACCAAGAGACCCAGTACTTC. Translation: CASSREPSGEPHQETQYF.

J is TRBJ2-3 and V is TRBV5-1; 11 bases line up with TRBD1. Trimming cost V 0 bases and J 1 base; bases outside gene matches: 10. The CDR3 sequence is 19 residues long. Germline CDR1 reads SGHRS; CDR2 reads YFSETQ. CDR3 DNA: TGCGCCAGCAGCTTGGCCGGGGGACAGGGGGTGGTTGGCACAGATACGCAGTATTTT. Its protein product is CASSLAGGQGVVGTDTQYF.

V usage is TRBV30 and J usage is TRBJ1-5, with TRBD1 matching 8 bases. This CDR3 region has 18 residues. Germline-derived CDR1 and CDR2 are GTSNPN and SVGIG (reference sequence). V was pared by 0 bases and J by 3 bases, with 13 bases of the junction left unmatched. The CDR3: CAWSVRHRGGSPNQPQHF. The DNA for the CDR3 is TGTGCCTGGAGTGTACGTCACAGGGGGGGAAGCCCCAATCAGCCCCAGCATTTT.

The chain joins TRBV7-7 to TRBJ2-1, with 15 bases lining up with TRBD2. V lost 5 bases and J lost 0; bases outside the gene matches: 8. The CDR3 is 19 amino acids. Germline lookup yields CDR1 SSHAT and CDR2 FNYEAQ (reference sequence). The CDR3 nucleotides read TGTGCCAGCAGCCTGGGACTAGCGGGAGGAGGGAGCTCCTACAATGAGCAGTTCTTC. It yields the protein CASSLGLAGGGSSYNEQFF. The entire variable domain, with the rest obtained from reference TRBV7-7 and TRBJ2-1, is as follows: GAGVSQSPRYKVTKRGQDVTLRCDPISSHATLYWYQQALGQGPEFLTYFNYEAQPDKSGLPSDRFSAERPEGSISTLTIQRTEQRDSAMYRCASSLGLAGGGSSYNEQFFGPGTRLTVL.

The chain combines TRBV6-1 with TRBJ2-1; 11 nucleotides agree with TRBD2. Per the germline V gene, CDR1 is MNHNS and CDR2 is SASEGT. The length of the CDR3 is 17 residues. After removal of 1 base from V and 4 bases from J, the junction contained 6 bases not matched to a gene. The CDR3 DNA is TGTGCCAGCAGTGAAGACCGGAGGACTAGCGGGTACAATGAGCAGTTCTTC. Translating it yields CASSEDRRTSGYNEQFF.

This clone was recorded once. The CDR3 DNA is TGTGCCAGCAGTGGGCGGGTCTCCTACGAGCAGTACTTC. Its protein is CASSGRVSYEQYF. The chain employs TRBV6-1 and TRBJ2-7, with D maybe TRBD2 (5 bases). The germline V gene has CDR1 MNHNS and CDR2 SASEGT. V was cut by 4 bases and J by 0 bases, with 7 bases left in between. The length of the CDR3 is 13 residues.

CDR3 loop: CASSLAQGSSYNSPLHF. The CDR3 bases are TGTGCCAGCAGCTTGGCGCAGGGCAGCTCCTATAATTCACCCCTCCACTTT. The rearrangement joins TRBV5-8 to TRBJ1-6, with D perhaps TRBD1 (5 bases). Germline V gene data show CDR1 as SGHTS and CDR2 as YDEGEE. Deletions cut 0 bases from V and 0 bases from J, with 10 bases between. The CDR3 spans 17 residues.